The clone carrying this TCR beta chain was counted at least ten times. The antigen is unknown. The data were obtained in a study of early T cells in non-severe SARS-CoV-2 infection. About the research overall: The input, bulk RNA from unsorted whole blood, was sequenced, and chains were unpaired. Overall study findings and caveats: VDJdb matching skewed toward anti-spike CD8 responses, missing private and CD4 specificities.

With 9 bases removed from V and 7 bases from J, the gap between germline ends came to 22 bases. The CDR3 length is 15 residues. Unique molecular identifiers tagged individual cDNA molecules. TCRdb re-analysed the 5' RACE reads in MiXCR, keeping a single row per CDR3 protein. This table has some 38,000 distinct CDR3 sequences, 3.5% to 5% appearing once. The sequence was collected from an adult who was a healthcare worker with PCR-confirmed SARS-CoV-2 infection or an uninfected control (not recorded which). V is TRBV12-3 or TRBV12-4 and J is TRBJ2-1, with D perhaps TRBD2 (7 bases). The sequenced sample consisted of whole blood. The CDR3 nucleotides are TGTGCCAGTGCGAGAAGAGGCGGGGGCTGGAATGAGCAGTTCTTC. Translating gives CASARRGGGWNEQFF.